These T cell receptor beta chains were read from a single sample in a study of CD8+ T cells in alopecia areata. Some clones are missing from TCRdb's copy, which holds only in-frame ones; the method was immunoSEQ multiplex PCR. The profile shows some 240,000 clones, 50% to 60% of them singletons. Material: CD4+ T cells sorted from blood, obtained at week 4, from a patient treated with tofacitinib. The receptors were sampled from a human donor with alopecia areata. CDR3s include the opening cysteine and the closing phenylalanine or tryptophan. The order of the fields is V gene, D gene, J gene, clone size, CDR3 DNA, CDR3 protein. The D gene is left open where the match is weak. Only some rows state a clone size, as once, few, many or a class for expanded clones.

TRBV6-1,-,TRBJ1-2,-,TGCGCCTCGTGGGGAGGAGATGGCTACACCTTC,CASWGGDGYTF
TRBV4-1,-,TRBJ2-4,few,TGCGCCAGCAGCCAAGACATCATTGAGTTGGCGGGTTGGATTCAGTACTTC,CASSQDIIELAGWIQYF
TRBV29-1,TRBD2,TRBJ2-1,-,TGCAGCGTTGAAGAAAGACTAGCTGGATTATTGAATGAGCAGTTCTTC,CSVEERLAGLLNEQFF
TRBV10-3,TRBD1,TRBJ2-1,-,TGTGCCACCGATGACAGGGGGGGTGGTGAGCAGTTCTTC,CATDDRGGGEQFF
TRBV25-1,-,TRBJ1-6,-,TGTGCCAGCAGTGACAGCTCCTATAATTCACCCCTCCACTTT,CASSDSSYNSPLHF
TRBV7-8,-,TRBJ2-6,-,TGTGCCAGCAGCTTAGGAATTCTTTCTGGGGCCAACGTCCTGACTTTC,CASSLGILSGANVLTF
TRBV4-3,-,TRBJ1-1,few,TGCGCCAGCAGCCAAGGGACGCCCAGAAATTCGAACACTGAAGCTTTCTTT,CASSQGTPRNSNTEAFF
TRBV25-1,-,TRBJ2-3,few,TGTGCCAGCAGTGAATTATGGGCGCCCGAGGGTACGCAGTATTTT,CASSELWAPEGTQYF
TRBV29-1,TRBD1,TRBJ1-1,-,TGCAGCGCCGAGGGACAGGGGGCCTTTGCTGAAGCTTTCTTT,CSAEGQGAFAEAFF
TRBV7-2,-,TRBJ1-3,-,TGTGCCAGCAGCCTTAGGACGAAGAGAAGGGGAAACACCATATATTTT,CASSLRTKRRGNTIYF
TRBV29-1,-,TRBJ1-2,once,TGCAGCGTTGCATCGTCTAACTATGGCTACACCTTC,CSVASSNYGYTF
TRBV20-1,-,TRBJ1-1,-,TGCAGTGCTAGAGAGGCTGAAGCTTTCTTT,CSAREAEAFF
TRBV11-1,-,TRBJ1-1,-,TGTGCCAGCAGCCTGGGACCGCGTTCGGCTGAAGCTTTCTTT,CASSLGPRSAEAFF
TRBV7-9,-,TRBJ2-7,-,TGTGCCAGCAGCTTTCATCACGAGCAGTACTTC,CASSFHHEQYF
TRBV7-2,-,TRBJ2-7,few,TGTGCCAGCAGCTTCAGATCGGGGGACTCCTACGAGCAGTACTTC,CASSFRSGDSYEQYF
TRBV30,-,TRBJ1-6,-,TGTGCCTGGAGAAGTACAGGAGGTAATTCACCCCTCCACTTT,CAWRSTGGNSPLHF
TRBV18,TRBD1,TRBJ1-2,-,TGTGCCAGCTCACCAAGACAGGGGGATGGCTACACCTTC,CASSPRQGDGYTF
TRBV9,-,TRBJ1-1,-,TGTGCCAGCAGCGTTACCAATCAACCAAACACTGAAGCTTTCTTT,CASSVTNQPNTEAFF
TRBV10-3,-,TRBJ2-1,few,TGTGCCATCAATGGGGGGCCAAGCAATGAGCAGTTCTTC,CAINGGPSNEQFF
TRBV4-3,TRBD2,TRBJ2-1,-,TGCGCCAGCAGCCCCTCTCAGCGGGGGGGCGATGAGCAGTTCTTC,CASSPSQRGGDEQFF
TRBV19,-,TRBJ2-1,few,TGTGCCAGTAGTATAGCGTGGGGTCCGAATGAGCAGTTCTTC,CASSIAWGPNEQFF
TRBV5-6,-,TRBJ1-2,-,TGTGCCAGCCGCCCGGGCAGTACTAACTATGGCTACACCTTC,CASRPGSTNYGYTF
TRBV11-2,-,TRBJ2-1,-,TGTGCCAGCAGCGCGGATCAGGGTGAGCAGTTCTTC,CASSADQGEQFF
TRBV7-2,-,TRBJ2-7,-,TGTGCCAGCAGCTTAGGTTGGCAGCAGCTAGGGGAGCAGTACTTC,CASSLGWQQLGEQYF
TRBV19,-,TRBJ1-1,-,TGTGCCAGTAGTATGGGCTGGGGTCGTACTGAAGCTTTCTTT,CASSMGWGRTEAFF
TRBV2,TRBD1,TRBJ1-1,few,TGTGCCAGCGATGGACAGGGGAACACTGAAGCTTTCTTT,CASDGQGNTEAFF
TRBV27,TRBD1,TRBJ1-2,once,TGTGCCAGCACCCCATCGGGCGGACAGGGGGCTGTTGGCTACACCTTC,CASTPSGGQGAVGYTF
TRBV29-1,-,TRBJ2-5,-,TGCAGCGCTACAGGGATTAGTTCGGAGACCCAGTACTTC,CSATGISSETQYF
TRBV30,-,TRBJ1-1,-,TGTGCCTGGAGTGTGCGGTTAATAGGGAACACTGAAGCTTTCTTT,CAWSVRLIGNTEAFF
TRBV30,-,TRBJ2-1,once,TGTGCCTGGAGTGTAATGGGCGGGATTGATGAGCAGTTCTTC,CAWSVMGGIDEQFF
TRBV30,-,TRBJ1-1,-,TGTGCCTGGCTGTGGGGCCGGAACACTGAAGCTTTCTTT,CAWLWGRNTEAFF
TRBV9,-,TRBJ2-5,few,TGTGCCAGCAGCGTAGGAACCCTCCGACCCCAAGAGACCCAGTACTTC,CASSVGTLRPQETQYF
TRBV10-3,-,TRBJ1-5,-,TGTGCCGCCCGGGACCCTGGTCAGCCCCAGCATTTT,CAARDPGQPQHF
TRBV11-2,-,TRBJ1-1,-,TGTGCCAGCAGCACCCGACACCTCGAAGCTTTCTTT,CASSTRHLEAFF
TRBV23-1,-,TRBJ1-1,-,TGCGCCAGCAGTCAACCGGAGCCTCCTGAAGCTTTCTTT,CASSQPEPPEAFF
TRBV7-9,TRBD1,TRBJ2-4,few,TGTGCCAGCAGCACACAGGGGACCAAAAACATTCAGTACTTC,CASSTQGTKNIQYF
TRBV29-1,-,TRBJ1-1,once,TGCAGCGTTGGGACATCTGCCGAAGCTTTCTTT,CSVGTSAEAFF
TRBV5-6,-,TRBJ1-2,-,TGTGCCAGCAGCTTCGCGGGTGGCGATGGCTACACCTTC,CASSFAGGDGYTF
TRBV5-6,-,TRBJ1-1,-,TGTGCCAGCAGCTCACAGGGCGGGAACACTGAAGCTTTCTTT,CASSSQGGNTEAFF
TRBV28,TRBD1,TRBJ1-2,few,TGTGCCAGCAGTCCACCCGGGACAGTCCTATATGGCTACACCTTC,CASSPPGTVLYGYTF
TRBV29-1,-,TRBJ1-1,-,TGCAGCGTTGTTAGGGGGGGCACTGAAGCTTTCTTT,CSVVRGGTEAFF
TRBV29-1,TRBD1,TRBJ1-1,few,TGCAGCGTTGGCGGGACAGGCGGAGCTTTCTTT,CSVGGTGGAFF
TRBV5-6,-,TRBJ1-1,-,TGTGCCAGCAGCTTGTTTCGGTTGAACACTGAAGCTTTCTTT,CASSLFRLNTEAFF
TRBV2,-,TRBJ1-1,-,TGTGCCAGCAGTGGGGGGCCGAGGCAGCCTTTT,CASSGGPRQPF
TRBV2,TRBD1,TRBJ1-2,-,TGTGCCAGCAACCTAGAAGAGGGGGCAGATGGCTACACCTTC,CASNLEEGADGYTF
TRBV4-3,-,TRBJ1-2,few,TGCGCCAGCAGCCGGCTTTCCGGCGAAGGGGACTATGGCTACACCTTC,CASSRLSGEGDYGYTF
TRBV19,-,TRBJ2-1,few,TGTGCCAGTAGTATATGGTCAACAGGCAATGAGCAGTTCTTC,CASSIWSTGNEQFF
TRBV19,-,TRBJ1-5,-,TGTGCCAGTAGCAAACAGGGAGGTAATCAGCCCCAGCATTTT,CASSKQGGNQPQHF
TRBV9,-,TRBJ2-1,-,TGTGCCAGCAGCGAGACCGGGACACCTAAGCAGTTCTTC,CASSETGTPKQFF
TRBV11-2,-,TRBJ2-2,few,TGTGCCAGCAACCCCCTGTTTTCGTCGGGGCCCGGGGAGCTGTTTTTT,CASNPLFSSGPGELFF
TRBV5-1,-,TRBJ2-1,few,TGCGCCAGCAGCCCTGGAGGGGGACCCTACAATGAGCAGTTCTTC,CASSPGGGPYNEQFF
TRBV29-1,-,TRBJ2-3,few,TGCAGCGTTGGGGCATTGGGGGATACGCAGTATTTT,CSVGALGDTQYF
TRBV4-3,-,TRBJ2-3,-,TGCGCCAGCAGCCAAGATTCGGCAGATACGCAGTATTTT,CASSQDSADTQYF